A selection of T cell receptor beta chains follows, all from one sample in a study of T cells in localized non-small cell lung cancer. Clones were read by immunoSEQ multiplex PCR, and TCRdb kept only the in-frame ones, dropping some. In the table there are over 15,000 clones, around 89% of which are singletons. Sequenced here: peripheral blood, sampled before any cancer treatment. Receptors were obtained from a male donor at least 60 years old with stage II squamous cell lung carcinoma. Each CDR3 is given without its conserved first and last residue. The D gene is left open where the match is weak. The listing skips clone size in some rows; elsewhere it reads once, few, many or a size class.

ASSAGQLPETQY	TRBV5-1	TRBJ2-5	.	.
ASSSQIAGVGAEQY	TRBV7-6	TRBJ2-7	TRBD2	.
ASSYGTRVYNEQF	TRBV6-5	TRBJ2-1	TRBD2	.
ASSQEARWDTEAF	TRBV4-1	TRBJ1-1	.	once
ATSRDRSYEQY	TRBV15	TRBJ2-7	.	.
ATSRDFTGGQPQH	TRBV15	TRBJ1-5	.	.
ASSLGRGGLQETQY	TRBV5-1	TRBJ2-5	.	.
ASSGSLKETQY	TRBV18	TRBJ2-5	.	.
SANLVDEQY	TRBV20-1	TRBJ2-7	.	.
ASSQGFATDTQY	TRBV14	TRBJ2-3	.	.
ASKGGLMDLSQY	TRBV25-1	TRBJ2-3	.	.
ASSKQAVSGANVLT	TRBV19	TRBJ2-6	.	few
ASNQVSGTEAF	TRBV2	TRBJ1-1	.	.
ASSGQGANTQY	TRBV19	TRBJ2-3	TRBD1	once
ASSDGTPGGNTIY	TRBV10-1	TRBJ1-3	.	few
ASSAFDTEAF	TRBV28	TRBJ1-1	.	.
ASSMDRGSYNEQF	TRBV19	TRBJ2-1	TRBD1	.
ASSFRSSGSSYEQY	TRBV7-8	TRBJ2-7	TRBD2	once
ASSLSGGVNTEAF	TRBV27	TRBJ1-1	TRBD1	.
ASSLGAGGYGYT	TRBV28	TRBJ1-2	.	once
ASSLELNTGELF	TRBV5-4	TRBJ2-2	.	once
ASSEGSREFFQQY	TRBV2	TRBJ2-7	.	.
ASSGHYSGANVLT	TRBV6-5	TRBJ2-6	.	.
ASSIEDGKGSDTQY	TRBV19	TRBJ2-3	.	.
ASSFSGSADTQY	TRBV27	TRBJ2-3	TRBD2	.
ASSQAEIQETQY	TRBV5-8	TRBJ2-5	.	.
ASSFDRSSYEQY	TRBV6-6	TRBJ2-7	.	.
AWRRAGLTEAF	TRBV30	TRBJ1-1	.	once
AWSLGLLYEQY	TRBV30	TRBJ2-7	.	.
ASSSYQGTANGYT	TRBV7-8	TRBJ1-2	.	.
ASSLAARSEETQY	TRBV7-2	TRBJ2-5	.	once
ALGAGGEDTQY	TRBV10-3	TRBJ2-3	TRBD2	.
ASTGGQGANTGELF	TRBV4-1	TRBJ2-2	.	.
ASIPDKNYGYT	TRBV2	TRBJ1-2	.	.
ASSPHTSPHNEQF	TRBV28	TRBJ2-1	.	few
ASSVGRFGETQY	TRBV9	TRBJ2-5	.	.
ASSYSQGWSSGSSSYEQY	TRBV6-7	TRBJ2-7	TRBD2	.
ASSDLYEQY	TRBV10-1	TRBJ2-7	.	.
ASSYGPDSQETQY	TRBV6-6	TRBJ2-5	.	.
ASSLLTGGNTGELF	TRBV28	TRBJ2-2	TRBD1	.
ASILGRDQPQH	TRBV6-6	TRBJ1-5	.	.
ASSFDRSSGNTIY	TRBV5-1	TRBJ1-3	.	.
ASSLVGLARNEQF	TRBV5-1	TRBJ2-1	TRBD2	.